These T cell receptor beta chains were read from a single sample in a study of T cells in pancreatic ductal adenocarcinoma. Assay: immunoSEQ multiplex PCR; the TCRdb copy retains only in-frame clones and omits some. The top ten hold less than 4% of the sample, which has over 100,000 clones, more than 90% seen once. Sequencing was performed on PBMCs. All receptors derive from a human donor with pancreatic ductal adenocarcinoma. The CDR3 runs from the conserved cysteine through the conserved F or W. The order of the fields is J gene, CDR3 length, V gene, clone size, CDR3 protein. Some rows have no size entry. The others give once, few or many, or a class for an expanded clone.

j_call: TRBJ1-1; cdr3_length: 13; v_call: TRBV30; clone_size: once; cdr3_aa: CAWSSQGDREAFF
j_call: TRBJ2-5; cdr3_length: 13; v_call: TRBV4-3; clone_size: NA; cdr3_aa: CASSQDRVETQYF
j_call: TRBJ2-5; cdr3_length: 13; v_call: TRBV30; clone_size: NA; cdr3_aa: CAWGQMYQETQYF
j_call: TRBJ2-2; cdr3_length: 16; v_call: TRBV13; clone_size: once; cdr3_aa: CASSLELDRRTGELFF
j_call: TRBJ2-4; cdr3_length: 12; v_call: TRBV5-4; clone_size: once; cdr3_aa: CASSPGGVIQYF
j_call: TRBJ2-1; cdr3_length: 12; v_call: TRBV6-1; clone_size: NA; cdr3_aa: CASSEGRGEQFF
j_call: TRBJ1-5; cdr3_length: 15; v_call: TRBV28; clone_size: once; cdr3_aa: CASSQFRDRNQPQHF
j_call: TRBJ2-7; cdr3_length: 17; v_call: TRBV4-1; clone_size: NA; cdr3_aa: CASSQVGTGLLRYEQYF
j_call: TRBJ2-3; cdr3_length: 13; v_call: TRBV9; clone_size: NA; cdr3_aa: CASSPPEVDTQYF
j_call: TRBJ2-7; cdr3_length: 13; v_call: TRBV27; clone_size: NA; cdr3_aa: CASSFSGLSEQYF
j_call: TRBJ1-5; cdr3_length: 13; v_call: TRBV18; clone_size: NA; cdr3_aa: CASSIGPEGPQHF
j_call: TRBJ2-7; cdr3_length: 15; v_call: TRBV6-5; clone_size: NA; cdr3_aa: CASSYSGGITYEQYF
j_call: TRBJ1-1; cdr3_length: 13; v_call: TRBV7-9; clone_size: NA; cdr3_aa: CASSLGGQTEAFF
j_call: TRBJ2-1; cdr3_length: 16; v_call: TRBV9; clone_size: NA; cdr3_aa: CASSASGTSGYNEQFF
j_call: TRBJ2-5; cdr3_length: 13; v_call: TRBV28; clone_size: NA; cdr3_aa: CASSRQGAETQYF
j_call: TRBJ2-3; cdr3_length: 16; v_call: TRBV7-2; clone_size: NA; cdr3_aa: CASSATSGSQADTQYF
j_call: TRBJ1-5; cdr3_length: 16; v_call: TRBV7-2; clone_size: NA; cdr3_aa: CASSLSGTGDNQPQHF
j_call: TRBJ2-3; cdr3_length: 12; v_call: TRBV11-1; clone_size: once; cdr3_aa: CASSPRAGGLNF
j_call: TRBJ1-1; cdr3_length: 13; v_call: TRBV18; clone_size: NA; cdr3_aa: CASSPSSNTEAFF
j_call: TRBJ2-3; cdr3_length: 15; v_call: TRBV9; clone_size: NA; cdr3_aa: CASSQSGGQWDTQYF
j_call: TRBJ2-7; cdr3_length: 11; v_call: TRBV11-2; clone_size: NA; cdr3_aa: CASSFSGEQYF
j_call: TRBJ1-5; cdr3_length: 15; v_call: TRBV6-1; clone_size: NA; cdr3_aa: CASSEGADSHQPQHF
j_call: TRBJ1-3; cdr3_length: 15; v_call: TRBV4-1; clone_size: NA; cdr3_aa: CASSQDGGTGNTIYF
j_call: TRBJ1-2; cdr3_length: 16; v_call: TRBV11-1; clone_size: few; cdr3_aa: CASMRTRENANYGYTF
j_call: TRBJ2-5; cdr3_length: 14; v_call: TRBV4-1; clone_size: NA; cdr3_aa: CASSQVGLGETQYF
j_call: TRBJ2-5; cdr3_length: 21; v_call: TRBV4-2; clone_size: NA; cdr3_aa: CASSQERNFGSAGGLRETQYF
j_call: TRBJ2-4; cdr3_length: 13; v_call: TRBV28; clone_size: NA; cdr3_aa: CASRTGRGNIQYF
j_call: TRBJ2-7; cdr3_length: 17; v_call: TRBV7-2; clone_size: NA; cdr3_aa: CASSLGLAGGRGYEQYF
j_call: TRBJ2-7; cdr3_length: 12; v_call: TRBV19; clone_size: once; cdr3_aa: CASSGQGGEQYF
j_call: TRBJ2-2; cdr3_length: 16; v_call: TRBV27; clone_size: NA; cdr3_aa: CASRPTRGRLVGELFF
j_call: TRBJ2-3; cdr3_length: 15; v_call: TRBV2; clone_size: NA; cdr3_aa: CASSDTSFGTDTQYF
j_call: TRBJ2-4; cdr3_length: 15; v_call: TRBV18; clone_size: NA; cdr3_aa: CASSPPGGSQDIQYF
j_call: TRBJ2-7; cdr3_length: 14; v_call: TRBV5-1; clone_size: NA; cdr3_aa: CASSRTSGSYEQYF
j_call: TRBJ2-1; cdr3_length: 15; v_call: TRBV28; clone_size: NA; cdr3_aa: CASSLGGIRYNEQFF
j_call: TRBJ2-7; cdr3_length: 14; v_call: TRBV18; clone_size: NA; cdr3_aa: CASSRGQQVDEQYF
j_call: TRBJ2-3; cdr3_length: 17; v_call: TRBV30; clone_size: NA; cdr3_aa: CAWSVHGLAGGTDTQYF
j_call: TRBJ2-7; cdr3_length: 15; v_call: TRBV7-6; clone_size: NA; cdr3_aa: CASSLRTGPSYEQYF
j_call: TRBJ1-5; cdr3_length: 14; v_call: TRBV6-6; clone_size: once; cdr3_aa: CASSYEQGGQPQHF
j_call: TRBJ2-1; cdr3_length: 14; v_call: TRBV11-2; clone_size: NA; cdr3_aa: CASSYGQGANEQFF
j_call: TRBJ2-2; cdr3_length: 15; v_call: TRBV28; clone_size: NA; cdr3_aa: CASTPIGGGAGELFF
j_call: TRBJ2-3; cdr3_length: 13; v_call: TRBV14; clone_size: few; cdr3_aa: CASRTSGRRTQYF
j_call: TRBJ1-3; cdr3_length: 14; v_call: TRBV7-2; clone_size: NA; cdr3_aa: CASSLYSPGNTIYF
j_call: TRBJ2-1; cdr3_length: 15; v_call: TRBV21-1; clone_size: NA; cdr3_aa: CASSKEGGAYNEQFF
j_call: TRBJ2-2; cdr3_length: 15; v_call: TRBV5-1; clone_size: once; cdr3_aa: CASSLQGLNTGELFF
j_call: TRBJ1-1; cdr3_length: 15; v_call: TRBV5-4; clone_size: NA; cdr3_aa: CASSPQGAMNTEAFF
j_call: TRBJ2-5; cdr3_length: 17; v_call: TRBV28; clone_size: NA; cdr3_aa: CASSLNRQGAGQETQYF
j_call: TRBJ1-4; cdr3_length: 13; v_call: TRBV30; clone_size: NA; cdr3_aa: CAWSPRVKEKLFF
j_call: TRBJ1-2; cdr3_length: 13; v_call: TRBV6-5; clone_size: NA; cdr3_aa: CASRGQTYYGYTF
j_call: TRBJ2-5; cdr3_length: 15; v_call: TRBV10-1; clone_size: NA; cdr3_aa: CARGDIQHPQETQYF
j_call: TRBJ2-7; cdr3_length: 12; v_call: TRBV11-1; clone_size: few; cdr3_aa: CASSRQGHEQYF
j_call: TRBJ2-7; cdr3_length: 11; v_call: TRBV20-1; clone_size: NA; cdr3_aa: CSATTGGEQYF